This T cell receptor beta chain was profiled in a study of shared clonotypes between healthy human individuals. Researchers ran the assay at a deep level. The team ran DNA from unsorted PBMCs on ten immunoSEQ deep assay plates for sequencing. Clones were sequenced by immunoSEQ multiplex PCR, and TCRdb holds only the in-frame ones, with some missing. The sample records about 490,000 clones, roughly 85% being singletons. The CDR3 spans 12 residues. V was shortened by 5 bases and J by 5 bases, with 7 bases between the two germline ends. Germline V gene data show CDR1 as SGHNT and CDR2 as YENEEA. The chain has TRBV11-3 and TRBJ2-1; D remains ambiguous. This TCR was recovered from a middle-aged woman in good health. Some clones in this sample may be carry-over from other donors' samples. The sample taken for sequencing was PBMCs. The CDR3 bases are TGTGCCAGCAGCCTAGGAAACAATGAGCAGTTCTTC. The encoded protein is CASSLGNNEQFF. Full variable domain (outside the CDR3, taken from reference TRBV11-3 and TRBJ2-1): EAGVVQSPRYKIIEKKQPVAFWCNPISGHNTLYWYLQNLGQGPELLIRYENEEAVDDSQLPKDRFSAERLKGVDSTLKIQPAELGDSAVYLCASSLGNNEQFFGPGTRLTVL.